This T cell receptor (beta chain) came from a study of cytomegalovirus exposure and HLA in healthy donors. Background on the study: There were approximately 85 million unique TCRs (from HLA-typed donors) in an early data release.

Germline V lookup: CDR1 SSHAT, CDR2 FNYEAQ (reference sequence). CDR3 size: 15 residues. This clone has just a few counts. What it binds is unknown. One end of the junction is discordant with germline, which a read error may explain. General study points: A prior analysis recorded that most TCR beta V segments were productive about 87% or about 30% of the time. One later analysis reportedly identified an Asian-associated ancestry cluster that showed fewer N-insertions than the roughly 670-donor mean. Roughly 170 TCR beta chains were listed as cytomegalovirus-associated.

PCR primers comprised 60 Vbeta and 13 Jbeta primers. Assay: immunoSEQ multiplex PCR; the TCRdb copy retains only in-frame clones and omits some. Here the sample spans over 110,000 clones, 82% being singletons. The chain carries TRBV7-7 and TRBJ2-7; TRBD1 agrees at 12 bases. Sequencing was done on a sample of PBMCs. This receptor was taken from a male donor in good health and CMV-seronegative. In DNA form, the CDR3 reads TGTGCTAGCAGCCGGGACAGGGGGCAATCCTACGAGCAGTACTTC. This codes for CASSRDRGQSYEQYF. The full variable domain, its missing parts supplied by reference TRBV7-7 and TRBJ2-7, is GAGVSQSPRYKVTKRGQDVTLRCDPISSHATLYWYQQALGQGPEFLTYFNYEAQPDKSGLPSDRFSAERPEGSISTLTIQRTEQRDSAMYRCASSRDRGQSYEQYFGPGTRLTVT.